The clone carrying this T cell receptor (beta chain) was observed at least ten times. Its antigen is not known. The record originates from a study of Graves' ophthalmopathy and Graves' hyperthyroidism. Study information: Hyperthyroidism was classified as stable if no ophthalmopathy occurred within 18 months of follow-up. Points from the study as a whole: In blood, most expanded thyroid clonotypes above 0.001 frequency were also detected. The model reached just under 71% sensitivity and roughly 72% specificity for predicting ophthalmopathy progression.

The TCR beta CDR3 regions underwent amplification from RNA transcripts. Investigators did first-round RT-PCR with HTBI primers, then second-round multiplex PCR. TCRdb passed the multiplex PCR reads through MiXCR, listing each CDR3 protein once. Of around 1,000,000 distinct CDR3 sequences listed, about 36% are singletons. The CDR3 length is 15 residues. V was clipped by 1 base and J by 6 bases, with 16 bases between them. CDR1 is DFQATT, CDR2 SNEGSKA, per germline (reference sequence). Other autoimmune diseases, uncontrolled infections, pregnancy or lactation ruled patients out of participation. The chain recombines TRBV20-1 with TRBJ1-3; possibly TRBD1 for D (5 bases). The specimen sequenced was peripheral blood or thyroid tissue (not recorded which). The receptor was isolated from an adult man with Graves' hyperthyroidism. The CDR3 nucleotides read TGCAGTGCTAGAGGAAAACAGGAACGCGAAAACACCATATATTTT. Amino acids: CSARGKQERENTIYF.